This paragraph reports one TCR beta chain. The target antigen is unknown. The data stem from a study of cytomegalovirus exposure and HLA in healthy donors. Researchers ran the PCR with 60 Vbeta and 13 Jbeta primers. As handled by the study authors: Some 11 million shared chains were among the roughly 80 million unique TCR beta chains that a later analysis counted. This table comes from immunoSEQ multiplex PCR, and its TCRdb copy is limited to in-frame clones, with some not included. That table supplies the V and J calls and clone size; D and trimming were determined from the DNA. The repertoire holds 150,000 to 200,000 clones, 80% seen once, with under 0.8% in the top ten. Findings and limits, study-wide: Trimming of TCR beta V- and J-genes showed a link, identified in a later analysis, to a missense DCLRE1C variant. There were several of the most significant clusters that appeared linked to common viral pathogens in a later analysis.

V dropped 6 bases and J dropped 3; count of bases not matched to a gene: 8. CDR3 size: 15 residues. Per the germline V gene, CDR1 is SGHAT and CDR2 is FQNNGV. The clonotype was recovered from a boy younger than 18 in good health and CMV-seronegative. Sequenced sample: PBMCs. The rearrangement joins TRBV11-2 to TRBJ2-3, with 8 bases lining up with TRBD1. The CDR3 spells CASSYRGRPTDTQYF. CDR3 sequence (DNA): TGTGCCAGCAGTTACAGGGGGAGGCCGACAGATACGCAGTATTTT.